The clone carrying this TCR beta chain has more than one count but fewer than ten. Antigen unknown. This specimen comes from a study of beta chain features in type 1 diabetes. The study, taken as a whole, reports: Amplification by PCR could prefer shorter templates, with the same effect in patients and controls. Across all four CD4+ subsets, people with type 1 diabetes showed modestly shorter TCRB CDR3s. In cDNA sequencing, cells with high TCR expression could be over-represented.

The authors reverse transcribed all of the isolated RNA, so sequencing captured expressed TCRB transcripts. Profiled with immunoSEQ multiplex PCR; TCRdb holds only in-frame clones, not every one. The data hold about 230,000 clones, with about 9.3% observed a single time. Trimming took off 4 bases at V and 2 bases at J, with 15 bases between the two ends. CDR3 length: 15 amino acids. Per germline, CDR1 SGHRS and CDR2 YFSETQ. Purity exceeding 95% was reached by all sorted populations. The chain is built from TRBV5-1 and TRBJ1-2, with D perhaps TRBD1 (6 bases). This TCR was recovered from a woman aged 18-30 years in good health. Sequencing input: naive CD4+ T cells from blood. As DNA, the CDR3 is TGCGCCAGCAGCGTTCCGGGACAAGGGAACTATGGCTACACCTTC. It encodes CASSVPGQGNYGYTF.